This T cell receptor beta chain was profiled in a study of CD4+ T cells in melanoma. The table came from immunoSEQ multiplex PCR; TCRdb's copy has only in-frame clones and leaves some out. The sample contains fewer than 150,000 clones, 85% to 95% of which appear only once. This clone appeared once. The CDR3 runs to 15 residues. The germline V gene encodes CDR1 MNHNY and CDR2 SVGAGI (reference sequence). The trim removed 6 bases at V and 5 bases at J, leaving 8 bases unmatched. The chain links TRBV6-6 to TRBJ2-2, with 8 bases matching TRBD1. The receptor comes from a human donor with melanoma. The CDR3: CASSPTGVGTGELFF. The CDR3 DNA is TGTGCCAGCAGCCCGACAGGGGTTGGTACCGGGGAGCTGTTTTTT.